This T cell receptor (beta chain) stems from a study of beta chain features in type 1 diabetes. CD45RO/CCR7/CD25/CD127/CD95/CD27 staining was used to isolate CD4+ naive, central memory, regulatory and stem cell-like memory cells by sorting. Populations isolated by sorting all had purity greater than 98%. Every bit of the isolated RNA underwent reverse transcription, so sequencing read expressed TCRB transcripts. About 3.5 million reads per sample on average were obtained from naive, central memory and regulatory T cell samples. Only in-frame clones appear in the TCRdb table, and some are missing; sequencing was by immunoSEQ multiplex PCR. The sample contains under 850,000 clones, roughly 12% of which appear only once. V lost 8 bases, J lost 2 bases, and 6 bases stayed unmatched. Per the germline V gene, CDR1 is ENHRY and CDR2 is SYGVKD. The CDR3 spans 15 residues. Findings and limits, study-wide: Since sequencing was performed on cDNA, cells with high TCR expression could be over-represented. TCRB CDR3s were moderately but significantly shorter in Type 1 diabetes patients in all four CD4+ subsets.

About this clone: Its target is unknown.

Sequencing was performed on naive CD4+ T cells from blood. The rearrangement links TRBV10-3 to TRBJ2-3, with TRBD2 matching over 11 bases. The source of this sequence is a man in his late teens or twenties with type 1 diabetes. For the CDR3, the DNA is TGTGCCATCGCCAAACTAGCGGGGGACACAGATACGCAGTATTTT. Residues: CAIAKLAGDTDTQYF.